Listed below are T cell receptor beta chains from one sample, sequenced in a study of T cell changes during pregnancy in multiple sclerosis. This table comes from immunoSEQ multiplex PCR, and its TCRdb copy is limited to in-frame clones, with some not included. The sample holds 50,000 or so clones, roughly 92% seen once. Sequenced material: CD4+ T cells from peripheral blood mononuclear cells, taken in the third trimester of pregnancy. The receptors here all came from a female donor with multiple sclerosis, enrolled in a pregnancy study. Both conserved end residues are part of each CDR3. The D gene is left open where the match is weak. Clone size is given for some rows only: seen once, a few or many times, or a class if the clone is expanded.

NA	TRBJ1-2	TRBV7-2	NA	TGTGCCAGCAGCTCAGACGGCCAGGGGGGCTACACCTTC	CASSSDGQGGYTF
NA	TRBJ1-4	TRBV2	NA	TGTGCCAGCAGACAGGTTGCAACTAATGAAAAACTGTTTTTT	CASRQVATNEKLFF
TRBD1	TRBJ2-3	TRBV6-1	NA	TGTGCCACACAGGGGGCGCGGACAGATACGCAGTATTTT	CATQGARTDTQYF
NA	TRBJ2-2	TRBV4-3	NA	TGCGCCAGCAGCCAAGATCTCTTCGGAGGGGGGGCCGTGAGGAACACCGGGGAGCTGTTTTTT	CASSQDLFGGGAVRNTGELFF
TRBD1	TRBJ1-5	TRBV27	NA	TGTGCCAGCAGTTCCGGGACAGGGAATCAGCCCCAGCATTTT	CASSSGTGNQPQHF
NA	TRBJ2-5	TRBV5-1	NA	TGCGCCAGCAGCAGGGACATCCAAGAGACCCAGTACTTC	CASSRDIQETQYF
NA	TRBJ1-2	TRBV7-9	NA	TGTGCCAGCAGCTCCGGACTGAACTATGGCTACACCTTC	CASSSGLNYGYTF
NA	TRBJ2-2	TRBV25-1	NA	TGTGCCAGCAGCCGAGTCGGCTACGGGGACACCGGGGAGCTGTTTTTT	CASSRVGYGDTGELFF
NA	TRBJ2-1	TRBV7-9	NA	TGTGCCAGCAGCTCCTTCAATGAGCAGTTCTTC	CASSSFNEQFF
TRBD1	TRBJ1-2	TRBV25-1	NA	TGTGCCAGCAGTGGACAGGGAGTATACTATGGCTACACCTTC	CASSGQGVYYGYTF
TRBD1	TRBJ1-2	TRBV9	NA	TGTGCCAGCAGCGTAGGGGACAGCCCCTATGGCTACACCTTC	CASSVGDSPYGYTF
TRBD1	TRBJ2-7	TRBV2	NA	TGTGCCAGCAGTGGGTTGGGACAGGGAGGGGGCGAGCAGTACTTC	CASSGLGQGGGEQYF
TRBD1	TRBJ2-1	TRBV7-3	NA	TGTGCCAGCAGCTCCCCAAGGCCCGGGACAGCTTACAATGAGCAGTTCTTC	CASSSPRPGTAYNEQFF
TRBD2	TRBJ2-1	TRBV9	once	TGTGCCAGCAGCACGTACGGGACTAGCGGGTCCTACAATGAGCAGTTCTTC	CASSTYGTSGSYNEQFF
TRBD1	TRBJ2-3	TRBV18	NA	TGTGCCAGCTCAGGAGGCAGGGGGCCCCCAGATACGCAGTATTTT	CASSGGRGPPDTQYF
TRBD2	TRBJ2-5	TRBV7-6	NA	TGTGCCAGCAGCTTACGGCGCCTTAGCGGGGGCTACCAAGAGACCCAGTACTTC	CASSLRRLSGGYQETQYF
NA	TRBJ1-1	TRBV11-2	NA	TGTGCCAGCAGCAGGCAGGGCTACACTGAAGCTTTCTTT	CASSRQGYTEAFF
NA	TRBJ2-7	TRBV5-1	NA	TGCGCCAGCATGGGCAGATCCTACGAGCAGTACTTC	CASMGRSYEQYF
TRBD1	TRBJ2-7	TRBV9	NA	TGTGCCAGCAGCGCCGGACAGGGGGGATCAACCTACGAGCAGTACTTC	CASSAGQGGSTYEQYF
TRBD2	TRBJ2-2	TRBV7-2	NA	TGTGCCAGCAGCATAAGGACTAGCGGGCGTTACACCGGGGAGCTGTTTTTT	CASSIRTSGRYTGELFF
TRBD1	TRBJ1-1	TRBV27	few	TGTGCCAGCAGGTACAGGGGAGGGAACACTGAAGCTTTCTTT	CASRYRGGNTEAFF
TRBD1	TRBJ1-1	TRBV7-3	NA	TGTGCCAGCAGCTTACTTTCAGTCAGGGGGCGGGTTGAGGACACTGAAGCTTTCTTT	CASSLLSVRGRVEDTEAFF
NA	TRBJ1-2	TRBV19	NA	TGTGCCAGTAGTGATACAGGGTATGGCTACACCTTC	CASSDTGYGYTF
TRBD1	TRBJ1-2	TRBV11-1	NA	TGTGCCAGCAGCTCTTTGGAAGGACAGGGGACCTATGGCTACACCTTC	CASSSLEGQGTYGYTF
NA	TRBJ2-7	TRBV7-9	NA	TGTGCCAGCAGCGTTACCTACGAGCAGTACTTC	CASSVTYEQYF
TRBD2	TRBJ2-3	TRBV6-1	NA	TGTGCCAGCAGTGAAGCTACAGCGGGGGCGCCCACAGATACGCAGTATTTT	CASSEATAGAPTDTQYF
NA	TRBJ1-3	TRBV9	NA	TGTGCCAGCAGCGTATCGCCTGGGGCCGACTCTGGAAACACCATATATTTT	CASSVSPGADSGNTIYF
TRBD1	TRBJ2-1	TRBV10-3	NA	TGTGCCATCAAAGGACAGGGGGCGAATGAGCAGTTCTTC	CAIKGQGANEQFF
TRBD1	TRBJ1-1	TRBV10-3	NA	TGTGCCATCGGGCCTAACGTTGGACAGGGGGACACTGAAGCTTTCTTT	CAIGPNVGQGDTEAFF
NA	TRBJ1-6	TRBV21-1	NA	TGTGCCAGCAGCAAAGTGGAGGACAGGTCGTATTCACCCCTCCACTTT	CASSKVEDRSYSPLHF
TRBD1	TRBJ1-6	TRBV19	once	TGTGCCAGTAGTATGACTCTTGGGACAGGGGGGGTTTTTAATTCACCCCTCCACTTT	CASSMTLGTGGVFNSPLHF
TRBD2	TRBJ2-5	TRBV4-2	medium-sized	TGTGCCAGCAGCGCTCAGGGTTGGTCGGGCGGGGGGGCCCCGGAGACCCAGTACTTC	CASSAQGWSGGGAPETQYF
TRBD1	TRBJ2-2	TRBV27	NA	TGTGCCAGCAGTCCCCCAGGGGGCGTAGTCCCCACCGGGGAGCTGTTTTTT	CASSPPGGVVPTGELFF
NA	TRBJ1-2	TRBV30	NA	TGTGCCTGGAGTGTACTAGGGAGCTATGGCTACACCTTC	CAWSVLGSYGYTF
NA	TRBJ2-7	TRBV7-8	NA	TGTGCCAGCAGCTTGTGGGACACCTACTACGAGCAGTACTTC	CASSLWDTYYEQYF
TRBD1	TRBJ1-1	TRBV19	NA	TGTGCCAGTAGTACTAGGGCGGGACAGAAAAACACTGAAGCTTTCTTT	CASSTRAGQKNTEAFF
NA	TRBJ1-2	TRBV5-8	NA	TGTGCCAGCAGCTTGGGTCGAGTTGGCTACACCTTC	CASSLGRVGYTF
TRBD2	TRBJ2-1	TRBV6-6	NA	TGTGCCAGCAGTTACTCGCTAGCGGGGGCCAATGAGCAGTTCTTC	CASSYSLAGANEQFF
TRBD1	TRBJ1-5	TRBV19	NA	TGTGCCAGCAAACGTACCCAGGACAGGGCGCAGCCCCAGCATTTT	CASKRTQDRAQPQHF
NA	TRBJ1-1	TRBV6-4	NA	TGTGCCAGCAGTCAACAGGGTCAAGGCACTGAAGCTTTCTTT	CASSQQGQGTEAFF
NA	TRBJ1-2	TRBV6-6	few	TGTGCCAGCAGCAGGGATGGCTACACCTTC	CASSRDGYTF
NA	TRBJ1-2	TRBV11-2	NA	TGTGCCAGCAGCTCGACAGGCAACTATGGCTACACCTTC	CASSSTGNYGYTF
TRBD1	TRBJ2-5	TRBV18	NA	TGTGCCAGCTCACCACCGGACAGGGTCACGGAGACCCAGTACTTC	CASSPPDRVTETQYF
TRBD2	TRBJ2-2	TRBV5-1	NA	TGCGCCAGCAGCCACCGGACTAGCGGGAGCACCGGGGAGCTGTTTTTT	CASSHRTSGSTGELFF
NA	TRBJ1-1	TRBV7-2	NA	TGTGCCAGCAGCCTCTTGCAAGGGGGATTGAACACTGAAGCTTTCTTT	CASSLLQGGLNTEAFF
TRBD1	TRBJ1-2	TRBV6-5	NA	TGTGCCAGCAGTTACGGTGGGACAGGGGCCTACTATGGCTACACCTTC	CASSYGGTGAYYGYTF
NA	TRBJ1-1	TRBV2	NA	TGTGCCAGCGGTCCAGGGCGGATGAACACTGAAGCTTTCTTT	CASGPGRMNTEAFF
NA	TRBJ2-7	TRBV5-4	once	TGTGCCAGCAGCTTCGACAGACTAGGGGAGCAGTACTTC	CASSFDRLGEQYF
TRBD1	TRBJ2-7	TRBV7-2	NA	TGTGCCAGCAGCTTGGCCGGGACAGACAGACCCTACGAGCAGTACTTC	CASSLAGTDRPYEQYF
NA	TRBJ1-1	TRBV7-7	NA	TGTGCTAGGCGGATCACTGAAGCTTTCTTT	CARRITEAFF
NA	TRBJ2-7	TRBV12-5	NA	TGTGCTAGTGGGCTAGCATCGGGAGGGGGCGCCTCCTACGAGCAGTACTTC	CASGLASGGGASYEQYF
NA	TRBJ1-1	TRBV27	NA	TGTGCCAGCAGTTTATGGGCAGGGTTGAGAACTGAAGCTTTCTTT	CASSLWAGLRTEAFF